Below are 9 T cell receptor beta chains sequenced from a single sample in a study of shared clonotypes between healthy human individuals. Produced via immunoSEQ multiplex PCR; TCRdb's table is partial and in-frame only. The sample holds 550,000 to 600,000 clones, nearly 98% seen once. Terminally differentiated effector memory CD45RA+ cells were excluded from the naive CD8 cells, which were CD45RO-negative and positively selected for CCR7. The source material was naive CD8+ T cells sorted from blood. These receptors were obtained from a man in his thirties or forties in good health.

This rearrangement joins TRBV15 to TRBJ2-1; D is ambiguous. Trimming cost V 4 bases and J 1 base, with 8 bases left between them. CDR1 and CDR2 (germline): LNHNV, YYDKDF (reference sequence). The CDR3 has 14 amino acids. CDR3 nucleotide sequence: TGTGCCACCAGCATGGGTTGGTCCTACAATGAGCAGTTCTTC. This sequence encodes CATSMGWSYNEQFF.

This rearrangement joins TRBV7-9 to TRBJ2-5, with D perhaps matching TRBD1 (6 bases). CDR1 SEHNR and CDR2 FQNEAQ come from the germline V gene (reference sequence). CDR3 length: 14 amino acids. Trimming shortened V by 0 bases and J by 4 bases, and 9 bases separated the two germline ends. The CDR3, as DNA: TGTGCCAGCAGCTTAGCGGTGGACAGAGAGACCCAGTACTTC. Its translation: CASSLAVDRETQYF.

The chain recombines TRBV5-1 with TRBJ2-7; D not certain. The germline CDR1 and CDR2 sequences are SGHRS and YFSETQ. The CDR3 contains 15 residues. V shed 0 bases and J shed 0 bases, with 10 bases lying between them. The CDR3 DNA reads as TGCGCCAGCAGCTTGGGGGCAGCAGACTCCTACGAGCAGTACTTC. This gives the protein CASSLGAADSYEQYF.

The V gene is TRBV4-1, the J gene TRBJ2-7; 12 bases match TRBD2. J lost 6 bases, V lost 0 bases, and 12 bases had no gene match. This CDR3 contains 18 residues. Germline CDR1 and CDR2: MGHRA and YSYEKL. The CDR3 protein is CASSQDPPLAGGPGEQYF. The DNA for the CDR3 is TGCGCCAGCAGCCAAGATCCCCCTCTAGCGGGAGGGCCTGGCGAGCAGTACTTC.

The chain joins TRBV25-1 to TRBJ1-2; 9 positions match TRBD1. The CDR3 totals 15 residues. The V and J ends lost 4 bases and 2 bases, in that order; junction bases with no gene match: 5. Germline CDR1 reads MGHDK; CDR2 reads SYGVNS. CDR3 residues: CASSAWGTGNYGYTF. The DNA of the CDR3 is TGTGCCAGCAGTGCGTGGGGGACAGGGAACTATGGCTACACCTTC.

Concerning this clone itself: This clone may be a read error of a much larger clone one base away. Distinct nucleotide sequences in the sample also encode this CDR3. The genes are TRBV9 and TRBJ2-1, with unresolved D. Trimming removed 7 bases from V and 6 bases from J, with 5 bases in between. Germline CDR1 is SGDLS and CDR2 is YYNGEE. The CDR3 is made up of 10 amino acids. The CDR3 reads CASGGNEQFF. CDR3 bases: TGTGCCAGCGGCGGCAATGAGCAGTTCTTC.

CDR3 nucleotides: TGTGCCAGCAGACCCCTAGGAGGCAATCAGCCCCAGCATTTT. Amino acids: CASRPLGGNQPQHF. The chain has TRBV27 and TRBJ1-5; D not certain. Germline V CDR1 and CDR2: MNHEY, SMNVEV (reference sequence). The CDR3 sequence is 14 residues long. Trimming left V 6 bases short and J 2 bases short, with 11 bases between.

The genes are TRBV9 and TRBJ2-1, with no clear D. Germline CDR1 and CDR2: SGDLS and YYNGEE. V lost 2 bases to trimming and J lost 9 bases, with 9 bases between them. The CDR3 sequence is 12 residues long. The CDR3 DNA reads TGTGCCAGCAGCGTTTCTCGGAGTGAGCAGTTCTTC. Amino acid sequence: CASSVSRSEQFF.

Worth noting for this clone: Just one base apart from a much larger clone, this may be a read error. The chain has TRBV11-2 and TRBJ2-7; D gene unclear. This CDR3 is 12 amino acids long. Trimming left V 5 bases short and J 0 bases short, with 5 bases between. In germline, CDR1 is SGHAT, CDR2 FQNNGV. CDR3 nucleotide sequence: TGTGCCAGCAGCCCCGACTCCTACGAGCAGTACTTC. Amino acid sequence: CASSPDSYEQYF. Filled out from reference TRBV11-2 and TRBJ2-7, the complete variable domain reads EAGVAQSPRYKIIEKRQSVAFWCNPISGHATLYWYQQILGQGPKLLIQFQNNGVVDDSQLPKDRFSAERLKGVDSTLKIQPAKLEDSAVYLCASSPDSYEQYFGPGTRLTVT.